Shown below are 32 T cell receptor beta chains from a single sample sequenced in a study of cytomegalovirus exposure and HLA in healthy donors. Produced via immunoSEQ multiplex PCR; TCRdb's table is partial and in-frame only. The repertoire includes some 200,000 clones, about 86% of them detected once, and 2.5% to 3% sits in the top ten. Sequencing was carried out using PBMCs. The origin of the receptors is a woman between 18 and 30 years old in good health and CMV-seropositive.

This CDR3 reads CASSINGLGYTF. The DNA of the CDR3 is TGTGCCAGTAGTATTAACGGTCTCGGCTACACCTTC. V is TRBV19 and J is TRBJ1-2; D gene unclear. V lost 3 bases to trimming and J lost 8 bases, with 10 bases between them. Germline V gene data show CDR1 as LNHDA and CDR2 as SQIVND (reference sequence). The CDR3 has 12 residues.

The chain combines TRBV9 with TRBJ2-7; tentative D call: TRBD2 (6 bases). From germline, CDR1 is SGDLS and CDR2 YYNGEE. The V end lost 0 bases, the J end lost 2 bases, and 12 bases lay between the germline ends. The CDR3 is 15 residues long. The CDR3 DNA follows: TGTGCCAGCAGCGTAGAAGTGGGAGGAACCTACGAGCAGTACTTC. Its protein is CASSVEVGGTYEQYF.

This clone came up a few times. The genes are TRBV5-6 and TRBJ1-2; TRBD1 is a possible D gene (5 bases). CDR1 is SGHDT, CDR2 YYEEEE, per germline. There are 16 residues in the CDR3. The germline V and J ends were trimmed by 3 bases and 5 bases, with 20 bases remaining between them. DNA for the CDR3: TGTGCCAGCAGCTCCCCCGGCTTTGCAGGGAGGTATGGCTACACCTTC. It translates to CASSSPGFAGRYGYTF.

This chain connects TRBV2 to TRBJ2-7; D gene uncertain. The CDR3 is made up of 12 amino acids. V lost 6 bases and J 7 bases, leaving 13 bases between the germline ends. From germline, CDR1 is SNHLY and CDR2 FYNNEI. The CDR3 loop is CASSFREFEQYF. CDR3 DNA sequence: TGTGCCAGCAGCTTCCGCGAATTTGAGCAGTACTTC.

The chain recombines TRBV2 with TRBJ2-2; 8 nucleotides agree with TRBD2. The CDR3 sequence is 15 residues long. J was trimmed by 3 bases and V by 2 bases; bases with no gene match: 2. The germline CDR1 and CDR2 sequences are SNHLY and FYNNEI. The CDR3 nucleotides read TGTGCCAGCAGTGAAAGCGGGGGTTACACCGGGGAGCTGTTTTTT. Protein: CASSESGGYTGELFF.

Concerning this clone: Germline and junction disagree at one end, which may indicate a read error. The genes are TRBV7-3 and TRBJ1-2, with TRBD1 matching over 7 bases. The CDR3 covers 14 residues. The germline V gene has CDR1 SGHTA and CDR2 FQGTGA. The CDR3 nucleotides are TGTGCCAGCAGCATAACCGGGACAGAGACCGGCTACACCTTC. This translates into CASSITGTETGYTF.

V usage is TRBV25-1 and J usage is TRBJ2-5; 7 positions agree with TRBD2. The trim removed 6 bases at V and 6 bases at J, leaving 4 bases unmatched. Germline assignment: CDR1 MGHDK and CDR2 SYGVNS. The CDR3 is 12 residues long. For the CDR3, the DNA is TGTGCCAGCAGCGGGGGGTTAAAGACCCAGTACTTC. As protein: CASSGGLKTQYF.

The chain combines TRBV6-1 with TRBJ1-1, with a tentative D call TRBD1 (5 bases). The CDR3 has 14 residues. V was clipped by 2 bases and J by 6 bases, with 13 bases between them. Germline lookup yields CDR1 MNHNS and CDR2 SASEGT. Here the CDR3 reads CASSERLGRPEAFF. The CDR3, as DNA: TGTGCCAGCAGTGAAAGGTTGGGGCGACCTGAAGCTTTCTTT.

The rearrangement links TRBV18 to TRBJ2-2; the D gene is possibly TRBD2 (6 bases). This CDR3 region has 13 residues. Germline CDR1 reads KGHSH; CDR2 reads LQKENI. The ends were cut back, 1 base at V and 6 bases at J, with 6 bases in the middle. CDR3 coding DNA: TGTGCCAGCTCACCACGGGGGGCCGGGGAGCTGTTTTTT. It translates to CASSPRGAGELFF.

The CDR3 nucleotides read TGTGCCAGCAGCTCCCTATCAGGGGGGCCCTCAGATACGCAGTATTTT. Its protein is CASSSLSGGPSDTQYF. This chain links TRBV9 with TRBJ2-3; D may be TRBD1 (7 bases). Trimming removed 4 bases at V and 4 bases at J, with 19 bases between. The V gene's germline CDR1 is SGDLS and CDR2 YYNGEE. This CDR3 is 16 amino acids long.

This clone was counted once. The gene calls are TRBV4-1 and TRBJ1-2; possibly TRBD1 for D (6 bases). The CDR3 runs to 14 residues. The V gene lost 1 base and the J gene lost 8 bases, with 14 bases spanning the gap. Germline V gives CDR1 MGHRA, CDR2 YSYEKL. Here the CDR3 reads CASSQAQGIGGYTF. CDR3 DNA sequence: TGCGCCAGCAGCCAAGCCCAGGGGATTGGCGGCTACACCTTC.

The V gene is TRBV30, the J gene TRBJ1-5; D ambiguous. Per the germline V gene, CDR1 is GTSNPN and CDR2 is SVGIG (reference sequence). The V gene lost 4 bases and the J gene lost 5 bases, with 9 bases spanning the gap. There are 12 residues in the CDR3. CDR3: CAWISADQPQHF. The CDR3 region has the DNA TGTGCCTGGATTAGCGCGGATCAGCCCCAGCATTTT.

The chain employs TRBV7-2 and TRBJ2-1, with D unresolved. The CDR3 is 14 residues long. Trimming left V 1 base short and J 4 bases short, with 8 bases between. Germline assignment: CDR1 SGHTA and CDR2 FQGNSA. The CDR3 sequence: CASSLEPHYNEQFF. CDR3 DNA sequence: TGTGCCAGCAGCTTAGAACCACATTACAATGAGCAGTTCTTC.

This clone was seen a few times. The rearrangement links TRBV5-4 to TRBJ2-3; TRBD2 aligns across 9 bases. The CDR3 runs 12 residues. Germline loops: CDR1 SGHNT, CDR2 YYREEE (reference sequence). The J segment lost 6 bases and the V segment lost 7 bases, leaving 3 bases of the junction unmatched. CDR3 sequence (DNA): TGTGCCAGCCAGACTAGCGGTGATACGCAGTATTTT. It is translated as CASQTSGDTQYF. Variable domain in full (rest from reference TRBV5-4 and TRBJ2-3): ETGVTQSPTHLIKTRGQQVTLRCSSQSGHNTVSWYQQALGQGPQFIFQYYREEENGRGNFPPRFSGLQFPNYSSELNVNALELDDSALYLCASQTSGDTQYFGPGTRLTVL.

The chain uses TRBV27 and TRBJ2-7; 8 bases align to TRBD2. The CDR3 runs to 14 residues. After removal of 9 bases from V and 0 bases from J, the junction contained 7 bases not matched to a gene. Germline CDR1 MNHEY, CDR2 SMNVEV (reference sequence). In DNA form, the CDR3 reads TGTGCCAGTTCAAGCGGGGGTTTCTCCTACGAGCAGTACTTC. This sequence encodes CASSSGGFSYEQYF.

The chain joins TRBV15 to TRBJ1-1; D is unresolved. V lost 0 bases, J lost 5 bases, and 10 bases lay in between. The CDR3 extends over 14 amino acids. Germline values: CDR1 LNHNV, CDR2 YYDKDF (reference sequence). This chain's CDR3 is CATSRDFVRTEAFF. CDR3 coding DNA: TGTGCCACCAGCAGAGATTTTGTCCGGACTGAAGCTTTCTTT.

As DNA, the CDR3 is TGTGCCAGCAGTCAGGACAGCCTCAACTATGGCTACACCTTC. Amino acid sequence: CASSQDSLNYGYTF. The chain links TRBV2 to TRBJ1-2, with D maybe TRBD1 (6 bases). This CDR3 is 14 amino acids long. V was pared by 5 bases and J by 2 bases, with 12 bases between. Germline-derived CDR1 and CDR2 are SNHLY and FYNNEI.

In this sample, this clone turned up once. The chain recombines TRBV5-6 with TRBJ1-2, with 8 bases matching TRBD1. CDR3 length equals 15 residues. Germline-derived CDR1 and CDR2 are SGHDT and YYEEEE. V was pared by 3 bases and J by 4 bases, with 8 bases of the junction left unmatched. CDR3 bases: TGTGCCAGCAGCTCAACCGAAACAGGGGGCTATGGCTACACCTTC. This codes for CASSSTETGGYGYTF.

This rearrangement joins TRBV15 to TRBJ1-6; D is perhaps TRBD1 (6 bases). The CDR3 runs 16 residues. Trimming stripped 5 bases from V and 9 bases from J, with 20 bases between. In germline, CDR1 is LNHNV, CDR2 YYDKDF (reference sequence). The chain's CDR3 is CATSPGGRRALSPLHF. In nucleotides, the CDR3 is TGTGCCACCAGCCCGGGGGGCAGGAGAGCCCTTTCACCCCTCCACTTT.

CDR3 sequence (DNA): TGTGCCAGCAGTTTGACAGGGAGAGGACCCCTCCACTTT. Amino acids: CASSLTGRGPLHF. The chain is built from TRBV25-1 and TRBJ1-6, with 7 nucleotides matching TRBD1. The V and J ends lost 5 bases and 12 bases, in that order; junction bases with no gene match: 7. The germline gives CDR1 MGHDK, CDR2 SYGVNS. This CDR3 is built from 13 residues.

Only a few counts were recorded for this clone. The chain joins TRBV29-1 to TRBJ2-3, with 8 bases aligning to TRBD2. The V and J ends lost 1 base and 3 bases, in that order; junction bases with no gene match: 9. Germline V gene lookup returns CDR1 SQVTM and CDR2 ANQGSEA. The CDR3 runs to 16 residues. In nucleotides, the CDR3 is TGCAGCGTTGAAGGCGGCGGGGGGCGGGTGACAGATACGCAGTATTTT. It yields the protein CSVEGGGGRVTDTQYF.

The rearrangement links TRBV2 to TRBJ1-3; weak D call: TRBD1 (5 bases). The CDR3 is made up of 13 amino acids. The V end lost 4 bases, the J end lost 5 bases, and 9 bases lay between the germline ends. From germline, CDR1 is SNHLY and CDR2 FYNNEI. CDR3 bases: TGTGCCAGCAGTGGGGGCGAAAGAAACACCATATATTTT. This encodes CASSGGERNTIYF.

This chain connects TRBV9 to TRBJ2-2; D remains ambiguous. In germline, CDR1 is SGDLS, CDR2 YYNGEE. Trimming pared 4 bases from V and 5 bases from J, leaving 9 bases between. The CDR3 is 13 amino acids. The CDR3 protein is CASSTEITGELFF. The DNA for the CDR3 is TGTGCCAGCAGCACAGAAATAACCGGGGAGCTGTTTTTT.

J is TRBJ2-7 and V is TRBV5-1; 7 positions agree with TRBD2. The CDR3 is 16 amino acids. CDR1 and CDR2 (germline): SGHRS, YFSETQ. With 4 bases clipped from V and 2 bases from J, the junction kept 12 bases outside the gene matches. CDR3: CASSPESASGPYEQYF. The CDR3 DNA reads TGCGCCAGCAGCCCGGAGTCGGCTAGCGGACCCTACGAGCAGTACTTC.

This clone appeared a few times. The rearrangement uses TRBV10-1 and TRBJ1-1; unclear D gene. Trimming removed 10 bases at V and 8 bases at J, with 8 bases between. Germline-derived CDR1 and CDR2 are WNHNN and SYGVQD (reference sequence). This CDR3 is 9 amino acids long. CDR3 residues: CANEGEAFF. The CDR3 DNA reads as TGCGCCAACGAGGGAGAAGCTTTCTTT.

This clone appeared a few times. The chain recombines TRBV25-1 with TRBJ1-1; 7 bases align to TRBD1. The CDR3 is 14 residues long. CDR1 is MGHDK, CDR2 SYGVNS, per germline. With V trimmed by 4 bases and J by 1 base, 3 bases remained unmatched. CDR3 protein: CASSGRGTNTEAFF. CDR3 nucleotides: TGTGCCAGCAGTGGCAGGGGGACGAACACTGAAGCTTTCTTT.

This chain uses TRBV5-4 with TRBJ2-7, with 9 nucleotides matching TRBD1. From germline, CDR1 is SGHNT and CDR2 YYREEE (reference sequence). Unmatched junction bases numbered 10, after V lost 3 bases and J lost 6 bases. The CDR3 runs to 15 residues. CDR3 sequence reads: CASSSGQGLISEQYF. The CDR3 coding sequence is TGTGCCAGCAGCTCGGGACAGGGTTTGATCTCCGAGCAGTACTTC.

The CDR3 loop is CASSLGYGDTDTQYF. In nucleotides, the CDR3 is TGTGCCAGCAGCTTAGGATACGGGGACACAGATACGCAGTATTTT. This chain links TRBV7-9 with TRBJ2-3; possibly TRBD2 for D (5 bases). This CDR3 is 15 amino acids long. V was cut by 1 base and J by 2 bases, with 10 bases left in between. CDR1 is SEHNR and CDR2 is FQNEAQ in the germline V gene (reference sequence).

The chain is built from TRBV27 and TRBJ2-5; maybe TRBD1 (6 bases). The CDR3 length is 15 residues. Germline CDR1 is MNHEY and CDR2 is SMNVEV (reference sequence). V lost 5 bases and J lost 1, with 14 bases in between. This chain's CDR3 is CASSRRGFPQETQYF. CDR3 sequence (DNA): TGTGCCAGCAGTCGTAGGGGGTTCCCCCAAGAGACCCAGTACTTC.

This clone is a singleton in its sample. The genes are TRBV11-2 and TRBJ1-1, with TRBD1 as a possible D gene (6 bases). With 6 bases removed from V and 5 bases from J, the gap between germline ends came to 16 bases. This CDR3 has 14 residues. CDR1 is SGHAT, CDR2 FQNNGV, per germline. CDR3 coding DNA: TGTGCCAGCAGACATCCAGGGGTTAAGACTGAAGCTTTCTTT. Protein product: CASRHPGVKTEAFF.

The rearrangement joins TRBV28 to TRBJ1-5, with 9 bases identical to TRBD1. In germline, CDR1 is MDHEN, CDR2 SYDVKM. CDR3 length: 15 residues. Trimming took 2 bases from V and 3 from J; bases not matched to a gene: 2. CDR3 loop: CASSLGTGLNQPQHF. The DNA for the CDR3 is TGTGCCAGCAGTTTAGGGACAGGGCTCAATCAGCCCCAGCATTTT.

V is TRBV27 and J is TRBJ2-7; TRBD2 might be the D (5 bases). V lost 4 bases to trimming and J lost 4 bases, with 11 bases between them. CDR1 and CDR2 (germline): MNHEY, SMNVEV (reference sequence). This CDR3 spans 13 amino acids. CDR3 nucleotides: TGTGCCAGCAGTTCCCCGCCGGGGTACGAGCAGTACTTC. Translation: CASSSPPGYEQYF.